The entry that follows covers one TCR beta chain sequence. 13 Jbeta primers and 60 Vbeta primers were used for the PCR. Per the original data handling: In a later analysis, the count reached about 75 million unique TCR beta chains, with roughly 9.9 million shared. Sequenced by immunoSEQ multiplex PCR; TCRdb stores in-frame clones only, minus some. V and J calls and clone size are copied from that table; D and trimming were computed from the DNA. The sample lists under 130,000 clones, about 15% occurring once. This specimen comes from a study of cytomegalovirus exposure and HLA in healthy donors. The CDR3 extends over 14 amino acids. The germline CDR1 and CDR2 sequences are SQVTM and ANQGSEA. The V gene end was trimmed by 7 bases and the J gene end by 0 bases; junction bases not matched to a gene: 6.

This chain connects TRBV29-1 to TRBJ1-5; TRBD1 aligns across 7 bases. The sequenced sample was PBMCs. This receptor was identified in a female donor in good health and CMV-seronegative. DNA of the CDR3: TGCAGCGCGACAGGGACGGATAGCAATCAGCCCCAGCATTTT. It is translated as CSATGTDSNQPQHF. The full variable domain, rest sourced from reference TRBV29-1 and TRBJ1-5, is SAVISQKPSRDICQRGTSLTIQCQVDSQVTMMFWYRQQPGQSLTLIATANQGSEATYESGFVIDKFPISRPNLTFSTLTVSNMSPEDSSIYLCSATGTDSNQPQHFGDGTRLSIL.